This T cell receptor beta chain is from a study of T cell responses to AZD1222 COVID-19 vaccine. Study results and caveats: A rise in Spike-specific TCR breadth and depth followed two AZD1222 doses. Baseline seropositivity occurred in only a handful of AZD1222 recipients.

Clones were sequenced by immunoSEQ multiplex PCR, and TCRdb holds only the in-frame ones, with some missing. The sample contains some 49,000 clones, 70% to 90% of which appear only once. The CDR3 has 12 residues. The ends were cut back, 3 bases at V and 3 bases at J, with 3 bases in the middle. Per germline, CDR1 SEHNR and CDR2 FQNEAQ (reference sequence). In the case of this clone: What it recognizes is unknown.

The sequences come from peripheral blood, collected 28 days after the second AZD1222 dose. This sequence was found in an adult who received the AZD1222 COVID-19 vaccine. The chain links TRBV7-9 to TRBJ2-1; D gene ambiguous. The CDR3 region has the DNA TGTGCCAGCAGCTTCGGCTACAATGAGCAGTTCTTC. Residues: CASSFGYNEQFF. The full variable domain, its missing parts supplied by reference TRBV7-9 and TRBJ2-1, is DTGVSQNPRHKITKRGQNVTFRCDPISEHNRLYWYRQTLGQGPEFLTYFQNEAQLEKSRLLSDRFSAERPKGSFSTLEIQRTEQGDSAMYLCASSFGYNEQFFGPGTRLTVL.